This T cell receptor beta chain appears in the sequencing data of a study of blood T cell repertoires in COVID-19. Looking at the study overall: The samples span acute and convalescent COVID-19 from the United States, Italy and Spain. Sample material is recorded as cDNA or gDNA derived from T cells, B-cell-depleted T cells, or PBMCs.

Recruitment covered fewer than 25 US areas and drew participants whose ages spanned about 18 to 89 years. Recovered status in Cohort 3 required two negative PCRs, clearance, or symptom resolution. V shed 2 bases, J shed 0 bases, and the junction held 3 bases outside the gene matches. Germline V gives CDR1 SGHNT, CDR2 YYREEE (reference sequence). CDR3 length: 15 residues. TCRdb's table, derived via immunoSEQ multiplex PCR, lists solely in-frame clones and lacks some. The data hold 180,000 or so clones, with less than 90% observed a single time. The V gene is TRBV5-4, the J gene TRBJ2-3, with TRBD1 matching over 7 bases. Sequencing was done on a sample of PBMCs or T cells enriched from blood (not recorded which). This clonotype was obtained from a woman in her 50s who had recovered from COVID-19. This chain's CDR3 is CASSFGRGSTDTQYF. The CDR3 coding sequence is TGTGCCAGCAGCTTCGGCAGGGGGAGCACAGATACGCAGTATTTT.